Given below is one TCR beta chain in context. This clone's antigen is unknown. The sample is drawn from a study of cytomegalovirus exposure and HLA in healthy donors (dated by TCRdb to the late 2010s). As for the study more broadly: An earlier analysis of some 600 of the donors reported about 260 Gb of sequence data and 95 million to 120 million unique TCR beta sequences obtained from about 200 million T cells. High-throughput TCR immunosequencing, statistical association of individual TCRs with disease status, and machine learning were combined to predict cytomegalovirus infection status. An earlier analysis of 500 to 750 of the donors applied high-throughput TCR beta sequencing to assess whether each TCR beta V gene segment acted as functional or pseudogenic. In the later analysis, no new phenotypic data were used to find candidate immune exposures; instead, reliance was placed on TCR beta sequences and their occurrence across donors. Besides the first cohort of more than 650 subjects, a separate validation cohort made up of 120 different subjects was used. Among a few hundred genotyped donors of the cohort, an average of approximately 250,000 unique TCR beta nucleotide sequences were sequenced per donor, around 18% of them non-productive. A later genetic analysis took genome-wide SNP genotypes for about three fifths of the 666 donors and used that subset as a discovery cohort. An early release that covered roughly 600 HLA-typed donors contained approximately 300 gigabases of sequencing data and 80 million or so unique TCR sequences. All discovery cohort repertoires had been generated using a single sequencing platform. HLA typing included class I and class II loci at four-digit resolution. Typing coverage differed by locus: A, B, C, DRB1 and DQB1 were typed in about 629-640 donors, DQA1 in 500 to 550, DPA1 in around 580, and DPB1 in 400 to 480. Donor age, sex, ethnicity and CMV serostatus were collected together with the repertoire data. The study profiled the T cell repertoires of 550 to 700 subjects by immunosequencing and related them to cytomegalovirus serostatus. The study aimed to test whether signatures of past pathogen exposure could be identified by cataloging public T cell receptors. A later analysis re-examined previously published TCR beta repertoires from just over 650 donors and added high-resolution HLA genotyping to investigate patterns of TCR occurrence. Roughly 5 DR-DQ haplotypes were handled as single units for association and clustering because linkage in the cohort was strong. Among the approximately 400 genotyped donors, around 81% belonged to the genetic ancestry cluster associated with self-reported Caucasian donors. Results the study describes overall, beyond this receptor: The study listed 150 to 200 TCR beta chains as associated with cytomegalovirus. Compared with equally common non-associated chains, HLA-associated TCR beta chains in a later analysis were more clonally expanded and had lower generation probabilities. Specific HLA alleles were associated with around 18,000 TCR beta sequences at a false discovery rate of 0.05 in a later analysis. When HLA alleles, especially DR and DQ, strongly co-occurred, TCR associations were difficult to assign to individual alleles. A cluster of highly shared sequence variants was judged likely to be a technical artifact of the sequencing pipeline. A later analysis found that most CMV-associated TCR beta chains appeared HLA-restricted, with HLA associations seemingly driven largely by CMV exposure. Only TCR beta chains were sequenced in this cohort, and the absence of alpha or paired-chain data limited detectable features. In a later analysis, several top co-occurrence clusters were reported to appear linked to parvovirus B19, influenza, CMV and Epstein-Barr virus. Some IMGT-functional V segments, including TRBV6-2 and TRBV6-3, could not be told apart with the 87-base-pair reads, so those segments were excluded. Because counts were too low, approximately 18 rarely observed V segments, including chromosome 9 orphons, were excluded from the earlier analysis of 587 of the donors. A later analysis found that TCR association rates varied across HLA loci, with DRB1 alleles showing the most associated TCRs and HLA-C alleles the fewest. In an earlier analysis of 587 of the donors, most TCR beta V segments appeared in productive rearrangements about 90% or about 30% of the time, broadly matching IMGT annotations. V-gene and J-gene trimming of TCR beta chains was associated with a missense DCLRE1C variant in a later genetic analysis, and the association was replicated in an independent cohort. Because some donors lacked HLA typing at each locus, the association tests relied only on the typed subset. The classifier was reported to diagnose cytomegalovirus status with high specificity and sensitivity in both the original cohort and the validation cohort. In vitro tests confirmed that a few of the cytomegalovirus-associated TCR beta chains recognize cytomegalovirus antigens. Immune exposure information for the cohort was limited to CMV serostatus. Most TCR sequences were seen in very few donors, while some public TCRs were found in many individuals. According to the authors, the approach could potentially be generalized to other disease states and immunological phenotypes. Correlated functional status among segregating V segments might reflect linkage disequilibrium, but an unknown experimental factor could not be ruled out. According to a later genetic analysis, donors in an Asian-associated ancestry cluster had fewer N-insertions in productive TCRs than the approximately 630-donor mean. Presence/absence analyses assumed roughly uniform sequencing depth across donors, an assumption that may not hold. A further reported finding was that TCR beta sequences accurately predicted the HLA-A and HLA-B alleles for most subjects in the first cohort.

CDR1 is given as SGHRS and CDR2 as YFSETQ, both from the germline V gene. The CDR3 runs 16 residues from the cysteine to the phenylalanine. The only DNA kept is the CDR3, 48 bases in frame from the first base. V is cut by 0 bases and J by 6 bases, and the space between the germline ends is 15 bases. The cohort comprised more than 550 healthy bone marrow donors. At the time of sampling, all cohort members were nominally healthy, though unrecorded immune exposures were likely present. The donor was CMV seronegative and was included in the group of about 350 seronegative cohort members. A peripheral blood sample was provided by each donor, and peripheral blood mononuclear cells were used for TCR beta sequencing. Genomic DNA was extracted from the blood cell samples with the Qiagen DNeasy Blood Extraction Kit. Library creation used the immunoSEQ multiplex PCR assay. The multiplex PCR relied on a mix of 60 forward primers for TCR Vbeta segments and 13 reverse primers for TCR Jbeta segments. The CDR3 region of rearranged TCR beta genes was amplified from genomic DNA by a multiplex PCR assay. The Illumina HiSeq System was used to sequence the amplified TCR beta libraries as 87-base-pair reads. The source study handled its data this way. A later analysis counted tens of millions of unique TCR beta chains across the 650 to 700 repertoires, and 9.5 million to 11 million of these chains were shared by at least two donors. Raw reads were error-corrected and collapsed into unique sequences with a nearest-neighbor algorithm that merged closely related sequences to remove PCR and sequencing errors. Alignment of CDR3 sequences to IMGT reference sequences was used to assign V, D and J gene segments. For a sequence to be retained, a match of at least six nucleotides was required to both a V gene segment and a J gene segment. Rearrangements were called productive when the CDR3 lacked stop codons and stayed in frame with V and J; all others were non-productive. CDR3 was defined according to IMGT convention as the region running from the second conserved V-encoded cysteine to the conserved J-encoded phenylalanine. In an earlier analysis of 550 to 650 of the donors, sequences lacking an unambiguous match to a single V gene segment were excluded. In an earlier analysis of 500 to 750 of the donors, V segments were called functional above 56.7% productive rearrangements and were called segregating when the between-donor standard deviation exceeded 5%. To diagnose cytomegalovirus status from the catalog of TCR beta chain sequences, a statistical classification framework was built. V and J gene assignment, in a later analysis, came from comparing TCR nucleotide sequences with IMGT/GENE-DB human TR gene sequences. A later analysis assigned CDR3 sequences and most-parsimonious VDJ recombination scenarios with the TCRdist pipeline. In a later analysis, every TCR beta chain was defined by the combination of its CDR3 amino acid sequence and its V-gene family, and reads without a unique V-gene family were dropped. A later analysis removed 500 to 600 highly shared, low-generation-probability nucleotide sequences to deal with suspected cross-contamination and a sequencing artifact. For each public chain, a later analysis derived a clonal expansion index from normalized ranks of inferred template counts within each repertoire. A later analysis computed generation probabilities with a VDJ recombination model fitted to out-of-frame rearrangements, and checked the results against IGoR. In a later analysis, TCR-TCR, TCR-HLA and TCR-CMV co-occurrence was scored with hypergeometric tests, and a repertoire-size bias correction was applied to TCR pairs. In a later analysis, false discovery rates were estimated by permuting HLA or CMV assignments 20 times. In a later analysis, co-occurring TCRs were grouped using DBSCAN, with TCRdist sequence similarity added in when clustering inside HLA-allele-positive subsets. For co-occurrence clustering, repertoires with fewer than 30,000 or more than 120,000 public chains were excluded, along with 5 or 6 repertoires with anomalous nucleotide sharing. Imported from immuneACCESS, the table was reduced by TCRdb to in-frame sequences with V and J called. These copies leave out some clones; in studies compared against another copy, an unresolved V gene accounts for under half, and the cause of the remainder is not known. The DNA was the basis for D and trimming; V, J and clone size are from that table. This specimen's table enumerates 100,000 or so clones. The leading ten clones occupy 3% to 3.5% of the sample.

This chain joins TRBV5-1 to TRBJ1-4, with the D gene not confidently named. The receptor's source is a woman aged 25 to 45 in good health and CMV-seronegative. The source material was PBMCs. The encoded CDR3 is CASSLDAVSSDEKLFF. The sequenced DNA is TGCGCCAGCAGCTTGGACGCTGTCAGTTCCGATGAAAAACTGTTTTTT. This CDR3, with the reference TRBV5-1 and TRBJ1-4 proteins standing in past its ends, gives the full variable domain KAGVTQTPRYLIKTRGQQVTLSCSPISGHRSVSWYQQTPGQGLQFLFEYFSETQRNKGNFPGRFSGRQFSNSRSEMNVSTLELGDSALYLCASSLDAVSSDEKLFFGSGTQLSVL.